This is a list of T cell receptor beta chains from one sample in a study of blood T cells in healthy people across ages. MiXCR, applied by TCRdb to the 5' RACE reads, yields one record per CDR3 protein. The table lists about 1.6 million distinct CDR3 sequences, 34% of them singletons, with approximately 10% in the top ten. Source material: blood. These receptors were taken from a woman aged 25 to 39 in good health. CDR3s include the opening cysteine and the closing phenylalanine or tryptophan.

V gene | CDR3 protein
TRBV2 | CASRRDQRAGYTF
TRBV5-1 | CASSITGRANTGELFF
TRBV5-1 | CASSTGARNTGELFF
TRBV5-1 | CASSFAGNVAGELFF
TRBV11-2 | CASSLRLAGVLDEQFF
TRBV27 | CASSLSLGLSSYEQYF
TRBV11-2 | CASSLDPGLAIQETQYF
TRBV20-1 | CSATRRTSVVGDTQYF
TRBV5-1 | CASSQGSLFTDTQYF
TRBV20-1 | CSARDGGGGTQYF
TRBV20-1 | CSAEPGRDPYGYTF
TRBV5-1 | CASSPRGTSGGDWADTQYF
TRBV6-5 | CASTRTAGSEQYF
TRBV7-8 | CASSLGGTGNYGCTF
TRBV6-4 | CASSESRDSEAFF
TRBV18 | CASSPIQRMNTEAFF
TRBV28 | CASIRDRGHGYTF
TRBV27 | CASRPESPSYNEQFF
TRBV7-2 | CASSSHGGIPSGNTIYF
TRBV28 | CASSKIRDRGGYGYTF
TRBV11-1 | CASSFGTSRRTDAQYF
TRBV4-1 | CASSPTFLDTEAFF
TRBV30 | CAWAPGQGVRKFYEQYF
TRBV6-6 | CASSYSKTSNQPQHF
TRBV30 | CAWGGWKGGYNEQFF
TRBV10-3 | CAISEGSGSADTQYF
TRBV27 | CASSLSAAGNTEAFF
TRBV6-6 | CASLSPGEGDTQYF
TRBV20-1 | CSALAYSGGNQDTQYF
TRBV20-1 | CSARDAERGGIEQYF
TRBV6-6 | CASSYTRFSYEQYF
TRBV6-1 | CASKGGEREWEEQFF
TRBV27 | CAGSFSQGTYEQYF
TRBV20-1 | CSVAMDGNNEQFF
TRBV2 | CASSEDVGNQPRHF
TRBV18 | CASSPPGDRGGEQFF
TRBV5-1 | CASSLNNIGRGHEQYF
TRBV10-3 | CAIRGPGTHTPSSYNEQFF
TRBV6-2/TRBV6-3 | CASSYRGIGQETQYF
TRBV15 | CATSRDRGLNTDTQYF
TRBV29-1 | CSVELSSVPDTQYF
TRBV27 | CASTIGPGGRVTEAFF
TRBV3-1 | CASSPIRDRPMGDTQYF
TRBV4-2 | CASSPYPPLGGFDYNEQFF
TRBV11-1 | CASSRQGGVEAFF
TRBV27 | CASSYQAGFDNEQFF
TRBV27 | CASSGNDFTSHEQFF
TRBV28 | CASSFLGGLDQPQHF
TRBV7-2 | CASSLKGFSGNTRYF
TRBV10-3 | CAISDVREYGYTF
TRBV20-1 | CSARDPSAYGYTF
TRBV10-3 | CAISESLGDRGIEQYF
TRBV20-1 | CSARVTSGSIDEQYF
TRBV7-2 | CASSSGQGFGNTF
TRBV3-1 | CASSQEFLGFHGYGYTF
TRBV11-2 | CASSLAGVGYTF
TRBV28 | CASTRPGTGVDEQFF
TRBV15 | CATSGRQAPLGLNQPQHF
TRBV27 | CASSPGPFYGYTF